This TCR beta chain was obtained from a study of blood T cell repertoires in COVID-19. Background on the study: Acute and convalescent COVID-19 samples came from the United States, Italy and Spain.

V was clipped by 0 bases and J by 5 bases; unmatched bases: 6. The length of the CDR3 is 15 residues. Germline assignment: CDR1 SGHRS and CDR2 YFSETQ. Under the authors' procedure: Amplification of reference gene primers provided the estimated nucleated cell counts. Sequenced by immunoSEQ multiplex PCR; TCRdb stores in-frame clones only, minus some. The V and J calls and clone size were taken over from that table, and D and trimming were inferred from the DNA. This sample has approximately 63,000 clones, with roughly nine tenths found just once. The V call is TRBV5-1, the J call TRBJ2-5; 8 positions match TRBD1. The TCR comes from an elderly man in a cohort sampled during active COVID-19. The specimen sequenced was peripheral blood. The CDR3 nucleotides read TGCGCCAGCAGCTTGGGACAGGGGCGAACGGAGACCCAGTACTTC. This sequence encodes CASSLGQGRTETQYF.